These T cell receptor beta chains were read from a single sample in a study of blood T cell repertoires in COVID-19. Using immunoSEQ multiplex PCR, the repertoire was profiled, and TCRdb retains in-frame clones only, with some absent. The sample lists under 200,000 clones, 83% seen once, with less than 2% in the top ten. Sample: peripheral blood. These receptor sequences come from a human donor in a cohort sampled during active COVID-19. CDR3s include the opening cysteine and the closing phenylalanine or tryptophan. Fields, in order: V gene, J gene, D gene, CDR3 DNA, CDR3 protein. D genes are given only for firm matches.

v_call: TRBV4-1
j_call: TRBJ2-7
d_call: -
cdr3_nt: TGCGCCAGCAGCCGCCAGACGGGAGAAGGCGAGCAGTACTTC
cdr3_aa: CASSRQTGEGEQYF

v_call: TRBV5-1
j_call: TRBJ2-4
d_call: -
cdr3_nt: TGCGCCAGCAGCTTGGAAGTGGGAATTAGGCCCGGAGGAGCCAAAAACATTCAGTACTTC
cdr3_aa: CASSLEVGIRPGGAKNIQYF

v_call: TRBV18
j_call: TRBJ1-2
d_call: -
cdr3_nt: TGTGCCAGCTCACCAGGGGGGTATGGCTACACCTTC
cdr3_aa: CASSPGGYGYTF

v_call: TRBV19
j_call: TRBJ1-2
d_call: -
cdr3_nt: TGTGCCAGTAGTATAGGAACGGGAAACTATGGCTACACCTTC
cdr3_aa: CASSIGTGNYGYTF

v_call: TRBV19
j_call: TRBJ1-3
d_call: -
cdr3_nt: TGTGCCAGTAGTCCTCGGGTCGGGGTGTCTGGAAACACCATATATTTT
cdr3_aa: CASSPRVGVSGNTIYF

v_call: TRBV27
j_call: TRBJ1-1
d_call: TRBD1
cdr3_nt: TGTGCCAGCAGTTGGTCGGCAGGGGGCGTATCAACTGAAGCTTTCTTT
cdr3_aa: CASSWSAGGVSTEAFF

v_call: TRBV9
j_call: TRBJ1-5
d_call: -
cdr3_nt: TGTGCCAGCAGTTTCGACAGTGTAAGAAATCAGCCCCAGCATTTT
cdr3_aa: CASSFDSVRNQPQHF

v_call: TRBV12-3/TRBV12-4
j_call: TRBJ2-3
d_call: -
cdr3_nt: TGTGCCAGCAGTACCAGAGGAGATACGCAGTATTTT
cdr3_aa: CASSTRGDTQYF

v_call: TRBV18
j_call: TRBJ2-7
d_call: -
cdr3_nt: TGTGCCAGCTCTACCAGTGGCCTTCCCTACGAGCAGTACTTC
cdr3_aa: CASSTSGLPYEQYF

v_call: TRBV7-9
j_call: TRBJ2-7
d_call: TRBD1
cdr3_nt: TGTGCCAGCAGCCCGGGACAGGGAATTTACGAGCAGTACTTC
cdr3_aa: CASSPGQGIYEQYF

v_call: TRBV6-2/TRBV6-3
j_call: TRBJ2-3
d_call: TRBD2
cdr3_nt: TGTGCCAGCAGTTACTCGACCGGGAGGGGGGCAGATACGCAGTATTTT
cdr3_aa: CASSYSTGRGADTQYF

v_call: TRBV29-1
j_call: TRBJ2-7
d_call: TRBD1
cdr3_nt: TGCAGCGTTCCCGGGACAGGGGTTGGCGAGCAGTACTTC
cdr3_aa: CSVPGTGVGEQYF

v_call: TRBV3-1/TRBV3-2
j_call: TRBJ2-7
d_call: -
cdr3_nt: TGTGCCAGCAGCCAAGAAGGACCTAGCGAGTTCTACGAGCAGTACTTC
cdr3_aa: CASSQEGPSEFYEQYF